This TCR beta chain was identified during a study of coeliac disease. The wider study: High-resolution HLA typing was lacking; TRBV7-2 bias was queried instead.

Each fraction contributed one roughly 460,000-cell aliquot for sequencing. Here immunoSEQ multiplex PCR was the method, and the copy in TCRdb shows in-frame clones only, minus some. The sample includes 5,000 to 7,500 clones, around two thirds seen only once; the top ten take about 7%. The CDR3 runs 15 residues. Germline-derived CDR1 and CDR2 are SGHTS and YDEGEE. V gave up 1 base and J gave up 13 bases, with 18 bases separating them. The clonotype comes from a man aged 45-60 years with active celiac disease. The chain recombines TRBV5-8 with TRBJ1-6; the D gene is possibly TRBD1 (5 bases). Source material: lamina propria lymphocytes from the gut. CDR3 sequence reads: CASSLFQGGLYPLHF. In nucleotides, the CDR3 is TGTGCCAGCAGCTTGTTCCAGGGAGGGTTGTACCCCCTCCACTTT.